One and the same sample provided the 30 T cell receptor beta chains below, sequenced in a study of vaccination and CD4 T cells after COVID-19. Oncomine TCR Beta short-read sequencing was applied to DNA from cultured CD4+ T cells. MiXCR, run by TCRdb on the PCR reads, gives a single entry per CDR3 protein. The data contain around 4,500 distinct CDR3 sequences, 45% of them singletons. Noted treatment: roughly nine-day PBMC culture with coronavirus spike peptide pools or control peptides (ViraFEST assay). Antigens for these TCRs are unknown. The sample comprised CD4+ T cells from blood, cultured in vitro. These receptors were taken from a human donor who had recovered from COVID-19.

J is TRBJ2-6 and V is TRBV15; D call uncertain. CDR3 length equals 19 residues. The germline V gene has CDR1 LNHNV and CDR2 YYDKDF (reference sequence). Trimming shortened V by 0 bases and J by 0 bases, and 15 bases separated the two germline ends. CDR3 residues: CATSRDFGARLSGANVLTF. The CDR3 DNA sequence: TGTGCCACCAGCAGAGATTTTGGAGCACGTCTCTCTGGGGCCAACGTCCTGACTTTC.

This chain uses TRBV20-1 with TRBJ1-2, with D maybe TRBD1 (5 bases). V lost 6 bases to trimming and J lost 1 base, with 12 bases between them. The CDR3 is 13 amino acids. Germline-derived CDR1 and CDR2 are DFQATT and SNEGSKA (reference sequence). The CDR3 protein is CSAVVGGNYGYTF. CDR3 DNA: TGCAGTGCCGTGGTGGGGGGTAACTATGGCTACACCTTC.

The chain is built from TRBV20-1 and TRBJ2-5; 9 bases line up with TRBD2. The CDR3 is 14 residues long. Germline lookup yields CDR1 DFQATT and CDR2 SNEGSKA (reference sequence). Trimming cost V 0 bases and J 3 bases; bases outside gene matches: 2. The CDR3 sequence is CSARDASGKETQYF. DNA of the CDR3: TGCAGTGCTAGAGACGCTAGCGGGAAAGAGACCCAGTACTTC.

The CDR3 loop reads CASSSRGHGEQFF. CDR3 nucleotides: TGTGCCAGCAGCTCGCGGGGACATGGTGAGCAGTTCTTC. V usage is TRBV11-3 and J usage is TRBJ2-1; D could derive from TRBD1 or TRBD2 (6 bases each). CDR1 is SGHNT and CDR2 is YENEEA in the germline V gene. The CDR3 totals 13 residues. The V gene lost 4 bases and the J gene lost 9 bases, with 13 bases spanning the gap.

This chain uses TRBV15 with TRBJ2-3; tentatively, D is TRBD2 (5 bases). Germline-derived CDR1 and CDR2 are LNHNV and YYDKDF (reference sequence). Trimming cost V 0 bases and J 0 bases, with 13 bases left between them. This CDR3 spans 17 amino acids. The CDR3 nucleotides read TGTGCCACCAGCAGAGAACGGCTAGGACTCAGCACAGATACGCAGTATTTT. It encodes CATSRERLGLSTDTQYF.

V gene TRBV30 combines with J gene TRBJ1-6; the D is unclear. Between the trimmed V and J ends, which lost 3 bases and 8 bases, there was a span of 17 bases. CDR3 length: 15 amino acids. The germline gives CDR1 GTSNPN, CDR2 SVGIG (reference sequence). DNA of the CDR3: TGTGCCTGGAGCCGGACTTTTACCCCGGATTCACCCCTCCACTTT. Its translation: CAWSRTFTPDSPLHF.

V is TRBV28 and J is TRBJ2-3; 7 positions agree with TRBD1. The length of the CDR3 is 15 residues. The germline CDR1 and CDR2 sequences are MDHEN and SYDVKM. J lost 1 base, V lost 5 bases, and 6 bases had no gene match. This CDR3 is CASSLYRGGTDTQYF. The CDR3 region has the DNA TGTGCCAGCAGTCTCTACAGGGGTGGCACAGATACGCAGTATTTT.

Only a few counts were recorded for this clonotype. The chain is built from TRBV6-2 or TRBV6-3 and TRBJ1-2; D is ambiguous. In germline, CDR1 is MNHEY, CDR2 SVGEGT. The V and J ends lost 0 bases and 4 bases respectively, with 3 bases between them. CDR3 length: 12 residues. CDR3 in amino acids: CASSYSGYGYTF. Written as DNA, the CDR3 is TGTGCCAGCAGTTACTCAGGCTATGGCTACACCTTC.

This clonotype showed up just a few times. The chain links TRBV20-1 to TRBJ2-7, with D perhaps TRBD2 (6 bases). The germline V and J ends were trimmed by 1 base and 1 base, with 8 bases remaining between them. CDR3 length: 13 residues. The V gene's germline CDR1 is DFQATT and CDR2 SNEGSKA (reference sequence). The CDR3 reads CSARGGLSYEQYF. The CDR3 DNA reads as TGCAGTGCTAGAGGGGGACTTTCCTACGAGCAGTACTTC.

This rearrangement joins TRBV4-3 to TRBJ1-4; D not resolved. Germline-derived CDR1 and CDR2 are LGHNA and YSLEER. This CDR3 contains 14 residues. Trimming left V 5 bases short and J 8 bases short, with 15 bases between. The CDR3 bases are TGCGCCAGCAGCACCCGGGTCCACCGGGAAAAACTGTTTTTT. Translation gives CASSTRVHREKLFF.

The CDR3 reads CASSLVVDTQYF. In DNA form, the CDR3 reads TGTGCCAGCAGCTTAGTTGTGGATACGCAGTATTTT. The rearrangement joins TRBV11-1 to TRBJ2-3; unclear D gene. Germline CDR1 and CDR2: SGHAT and FQDESV (reference sequence). V was clipped by 1 base and J by 6 bases, with 5 bases between them. This CDR3 is built from 12 residues.

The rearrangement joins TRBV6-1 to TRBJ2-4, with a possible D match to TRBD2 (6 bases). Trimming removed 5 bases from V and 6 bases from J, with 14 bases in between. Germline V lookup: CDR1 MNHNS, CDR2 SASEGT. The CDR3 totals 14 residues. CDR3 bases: TGTGCCAGCAGTCCCGGGACTGGCGGAAACATTCAGTACTTC. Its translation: CASSPGTGGNIQYF.

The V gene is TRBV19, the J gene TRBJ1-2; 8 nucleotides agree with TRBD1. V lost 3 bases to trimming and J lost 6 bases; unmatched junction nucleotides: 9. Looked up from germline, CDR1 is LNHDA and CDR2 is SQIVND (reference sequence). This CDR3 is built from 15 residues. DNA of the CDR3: TGTGCCAGTAGTATGGGAGGCAGGGGGCGCGATGGCTACACCTTC. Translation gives CASSMGGRGRDGYTF.

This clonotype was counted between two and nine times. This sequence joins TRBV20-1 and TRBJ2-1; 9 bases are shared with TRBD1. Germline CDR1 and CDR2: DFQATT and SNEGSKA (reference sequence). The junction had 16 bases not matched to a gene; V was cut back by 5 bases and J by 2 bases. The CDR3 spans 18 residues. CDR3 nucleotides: TGCAGTGCTGCCAACTTCCAACCGGGACAGGGCGCCTACAATGAGCAGTTCTTC. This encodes CSAANFQPGQGAYNEQFF.

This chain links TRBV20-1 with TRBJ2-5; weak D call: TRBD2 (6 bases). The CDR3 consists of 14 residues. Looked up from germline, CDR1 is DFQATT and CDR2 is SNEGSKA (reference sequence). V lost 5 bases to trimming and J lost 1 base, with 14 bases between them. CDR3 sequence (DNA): TGCAGTGCTCCAACGTGGGACTTCCAAGAGACCCAGTACTTC. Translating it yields CSAPTWDFQETQYF.

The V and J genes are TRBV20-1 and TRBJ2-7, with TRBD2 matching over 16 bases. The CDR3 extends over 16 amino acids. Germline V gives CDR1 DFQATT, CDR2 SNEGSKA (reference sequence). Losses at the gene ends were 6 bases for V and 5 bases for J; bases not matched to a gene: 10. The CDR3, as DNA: TGCAGTGCCTACGGGACTAGCGGGAGGGGATCCCACGAGCAGTACTTC. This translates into CSAYGTSGRGSHEQYF.

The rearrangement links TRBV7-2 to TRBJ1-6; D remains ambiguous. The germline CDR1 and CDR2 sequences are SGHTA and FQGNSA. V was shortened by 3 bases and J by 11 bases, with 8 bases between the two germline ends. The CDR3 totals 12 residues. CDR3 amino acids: CASSLPGTPLHF. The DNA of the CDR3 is TGTGCCAGCAGCTTGCCCGGGACACCCCTCCACTTT.

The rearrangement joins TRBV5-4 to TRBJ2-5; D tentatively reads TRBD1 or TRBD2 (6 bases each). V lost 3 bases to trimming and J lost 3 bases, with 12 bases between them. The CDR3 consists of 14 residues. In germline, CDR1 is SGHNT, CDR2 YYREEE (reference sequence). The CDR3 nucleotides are TGTGCCAGCAGCTCCCGTAGGGGGGAAGAGACCCAGTACTTC. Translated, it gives CASSSRRGEETQYF.

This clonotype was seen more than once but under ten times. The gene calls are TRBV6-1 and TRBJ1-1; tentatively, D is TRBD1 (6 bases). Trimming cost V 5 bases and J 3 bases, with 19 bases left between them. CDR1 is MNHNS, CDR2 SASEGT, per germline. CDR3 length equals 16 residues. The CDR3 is CASSQLRGGGYTEAFF. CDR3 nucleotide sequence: TGTGCCAGCAGTCAACTTCGGGGAGGGGGGTACACTGAAGCTTTCTTT.

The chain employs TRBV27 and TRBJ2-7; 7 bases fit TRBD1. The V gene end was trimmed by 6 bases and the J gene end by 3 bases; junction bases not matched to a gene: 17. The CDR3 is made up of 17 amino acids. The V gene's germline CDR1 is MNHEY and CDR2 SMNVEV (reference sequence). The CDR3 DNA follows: TGTGCCAGCAGCCAATTCCGTCCCGGGACAGATTACTACGAGCAGTACTTC. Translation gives CASSQFRPGTDYYEQYF.

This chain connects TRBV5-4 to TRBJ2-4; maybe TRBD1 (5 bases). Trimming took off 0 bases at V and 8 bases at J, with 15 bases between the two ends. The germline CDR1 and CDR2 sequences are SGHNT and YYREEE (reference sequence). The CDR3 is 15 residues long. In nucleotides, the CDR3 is TGTGCCAGCAGCTTGGTTCCGAGCAGGGTAGACATTCAGTACTTC. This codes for CASSLVPSRVDIQYF.

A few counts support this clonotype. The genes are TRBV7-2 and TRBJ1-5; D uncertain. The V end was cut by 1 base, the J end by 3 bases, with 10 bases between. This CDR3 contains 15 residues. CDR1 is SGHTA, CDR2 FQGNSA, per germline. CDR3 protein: CASSLVGVNNQPQHF. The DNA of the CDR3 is TGTGCCAGCAGCTTAGTCGGGGTTAACAATCAGCCCCAGCATTTT.

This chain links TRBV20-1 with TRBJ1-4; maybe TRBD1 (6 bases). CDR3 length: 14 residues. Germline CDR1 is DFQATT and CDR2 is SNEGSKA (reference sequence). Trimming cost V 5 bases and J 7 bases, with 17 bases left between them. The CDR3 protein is CSASDSLGLEKLFF. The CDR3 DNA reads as TGCAGTGCTTCGGACAGCTTAGGGCTTGAAAAACTGTTTTTT.

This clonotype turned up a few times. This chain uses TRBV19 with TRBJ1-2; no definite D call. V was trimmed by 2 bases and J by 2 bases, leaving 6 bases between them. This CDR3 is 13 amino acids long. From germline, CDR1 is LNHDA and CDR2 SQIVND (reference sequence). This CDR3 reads CASSIRVNYGYTF. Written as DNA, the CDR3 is TGTGCCAGTAGTATACGTGTAAACTATGGCTACACCTTC.

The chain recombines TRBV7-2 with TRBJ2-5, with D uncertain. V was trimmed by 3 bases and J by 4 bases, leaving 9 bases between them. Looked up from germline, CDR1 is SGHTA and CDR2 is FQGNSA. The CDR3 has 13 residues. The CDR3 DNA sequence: TGTGCCAGCAGCTTCAGACGGACAGAGACCCAGTACTTC. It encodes CASSFRRTETQYF.

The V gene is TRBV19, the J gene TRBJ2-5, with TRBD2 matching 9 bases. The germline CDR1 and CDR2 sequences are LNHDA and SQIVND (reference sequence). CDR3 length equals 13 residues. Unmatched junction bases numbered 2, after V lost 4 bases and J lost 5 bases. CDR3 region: CASSKTSGETQYF. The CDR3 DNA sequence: TGTGCCAGTAGTAAAACTAGCGGGGAGACCCAGTACTTC. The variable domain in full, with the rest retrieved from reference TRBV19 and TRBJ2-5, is DGGITQSPKYLFRKEGQNVTLSCEQNLNHDAMYWYRQDPGQGLRLIYYSQIVNDFQKGDIAEGYSVSREKKESFPLTVTSAQKNPTAFYLCASSKTSGETQYFGPGTRLLVL.

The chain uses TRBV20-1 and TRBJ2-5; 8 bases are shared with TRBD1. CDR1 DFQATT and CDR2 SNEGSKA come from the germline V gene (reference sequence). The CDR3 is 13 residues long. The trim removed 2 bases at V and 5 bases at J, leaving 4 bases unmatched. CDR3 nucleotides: TGCAGTGCTAGACAGGGGGCTTTTGAGACCCAGTACTTC. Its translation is CSARQGAFETQYF.

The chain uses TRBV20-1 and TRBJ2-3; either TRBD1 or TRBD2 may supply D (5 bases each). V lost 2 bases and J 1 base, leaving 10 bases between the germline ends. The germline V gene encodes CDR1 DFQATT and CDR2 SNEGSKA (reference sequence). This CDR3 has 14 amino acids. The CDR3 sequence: CSARRRDGTDTQYF. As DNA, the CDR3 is TGCAGTGCTAGAAGACGGGACGGCACAGATACGCAGTATTTT.

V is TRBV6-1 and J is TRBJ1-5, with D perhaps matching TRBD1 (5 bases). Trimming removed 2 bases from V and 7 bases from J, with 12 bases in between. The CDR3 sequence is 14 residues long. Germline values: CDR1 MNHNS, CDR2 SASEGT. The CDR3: CASSEWAGRQPQHF. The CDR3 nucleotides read TGTGCCAGCAGTGAATGGGCAGGGAGGCAGCCCCAGCATTTT.

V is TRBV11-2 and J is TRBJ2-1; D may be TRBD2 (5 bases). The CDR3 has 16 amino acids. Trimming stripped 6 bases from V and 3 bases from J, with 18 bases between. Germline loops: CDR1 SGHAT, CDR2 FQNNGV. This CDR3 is CASSLTRTSGYNEQFF. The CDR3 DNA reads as TGTGCCAGCAGTCTTACTCGGACCAGCGGCTACAATGAGCAGTTCTTC.